This entry lists 16 T cell receptor beta chains sequenced from one sample in a study of cytomegalovirus exposure and HLA in healthy donors. Some clones are missing from TCRdb's copy, which holds only in-frame ones; the method was immunoSEQ multiplex PCR. The sample contains about 200,000 clones, around 86% of which appear only once. The sequenced sample was PBMCs. These receptors came from a woman aged 18-35 years in good health and CMV-seropositive.

This chain uses TRBV5-8 with TRBJ1-5, with 7 bases aligning to TRBD1. The J segment lost 0 bases and the V segment lost 2 bases, leaving 8 bases of the junction unmatched. This CDR3 contains 17 residues. Germline assignment: CDR1 SGHTS and CDR2 YDEGEE. CDR3 sequence reads: CASSFVKGTVSNQPQHF. Here the CDR3 DNA reads TGTGCCAGCAGCTTCGTTAAAGGGACAGTTAGCAATCAGCCCCAGCATTTT.

The rearrangement joins TRBV5-4 to TRBJ1-1; TRBD1 matches at 7 bases. The J segment lost 8 bases and the V segment lost 9 bases, leaving 10 bases of the junction unmatched. The CDR3 covers 12 residues. CDR1 is SGHNT, CDR2 YYREEE, per germline (reference sequence). The CDR3 region has the DNA TGTGCCACTACCCGGGGGACAGCCGAAGCTTTCTTT. It specifies CATTRGTAEAFF.

This chain joins TRBV6-1 and TRBJ1-1; 12 bases agree with TRBD1. There are 16 residues in the CDR3. Germline values: CDR1 MNHNS, CDR2 SASEGT. V trimming: 1 base; J trimming: 5 bases; junction bases outside the gene matches: 5. The CDR3 region is CASSEVVGQGATEAFF. The CDR3 nucleotides read TGTGCCAGCAGTGAAGTCGTGGGACAGGGGGCTACTGAAGCTTTCTTT.

The chain recombines TRBV6-1 with TRBJ2-1; D gene uncertain. Germline V gene data show CDR1 as MNHNS and CDR2 as SASEGT. The V end lost 3 bases, the J end lost 6 bases, and 6 bases lay between the germline ends. This CDR3 has 12 amino acids. CDR3 sequence: CASSDRSNEQFF. CDR3 coding DNA: TGTGCCAGCAGTGACAGAAGCAATGAGCAGTTCTTC.

The chain couples TRBV28 to TRBJ2-2; 8 bases map to TRBD1. Germline V gene sequence: CDR1 MDHEN, CDR2 SYDVKM. This CDR3 region has 16 residues. V shed 6 bases, J shed 2 bases, and the junction held 8 bases outside the gene matches. CDR3 in amino acids: CASSLPGQGNTGELFF. DNA for the CDR3: TGTGCCAGCAGCTTACCCGGACAGGGAAACACCGGGGAGCTGTTTTTT.

V usage is TRBV25-1 and J usage is TRBJ2-3, with 8 bases lining up with TRBD2. The CDR3 has 16 amino acids. Germline CDR1 MGHDK, CDR2 SYGVNS. Germline trimming cut 4 bases from V and 1 base from J; bases unmatched to any gene: 7. The CDR3 reads CASSAGGPSGTDTQYF. The CDR3 DNA reads as TGTGCCAGCAGTGCGGGAGGGCCGTCCGGCACAGATACGCAGTATTTT.

This clone was seen just once. The CDR3 region is CASNSGRAVHYNEQFF. The CDR3 DNA is TGTGCCAGTAATAGCGGGAGGGCCGTACACTACAATGAGCAGTTCTTC. The chain employs TRBV19 and TRBJ2-1, with 11 bases matching TRBD2. After removal of 7 bases from V and 3 bases from J, the junction contained 8 bases not matched to a gene. This CDR3 comprises 16 residues. Germline loops: CDR1 LNHDA, CDR2 SQIVND (reference sequence). Variable domain in full (rest from reference TRBV19 and TRBJ2-1): DGGITQSPKYLFRKEGQNVTLSCEQNLNHDAMYWYRQDPGQGLRLIYYSQIVNDFQKGDIAEGYSVSREKKESFPLTVTSAQKNPTAFYLCASNSGRAVHYNEQFFGPGTRLTVL.

The rearrangement joins TRBV4-1 to TRBJ2-7, with TRBD1 matching over 8 bases. CDR3 length equals 16 residues. V lost 4 bases, J lost 6 bases, and 14 bases stayed unmatched. Germline CDR1 reads MGHRA; CDR2 reads YSYEKL. CDR3 loop: CASSLPPTGDPTEQYF. CDR3 DNA: TGCGCCAGCAGCCTACCCCCGACAGGGGATCCTACCGAGCAGTACTTC.

The gene calls are TRBV5-1 and TRBJ1-1; 8 bases align to TRBD1. Germline-derived CDR1 and CDR2 are SGHRS and YFSETQ. The junction had 10 bases not matched to a gene; V was cut back by 3 bases and J by 9 bases. The CDR3 is 14 residues long. CDR3 amino acids: CASSWSGTGEKAFF. CDR3 in DNA: TGCGCCAGCAGCTGGTCCGGGACAGGAGAAAAAGCTTTCTTT.

The J gene is TRBJ2-1, the V gene TRBV28; TRBD2 matches at 14 bases. The J segment lost 9 bases and the V segment lost 2 bases, leaving 9 bases of the junction unmatched. The CDR3 has 17 amino acids. The V gene's germline CDR1 is MDHEN and CDR2 SYDVKM. Here the CDR3 reads CASSLPRLAGGPGEQFF. DNA of the CDR3: TGTGCCAGCAGTTTACCGCGACTAGCGGGAGGGCCGGGTGAGCAGTTCTTC. Full variable domain (remainder filled in from reference TRBV28 and TRBJ2-1): DVKVTQSSRYLVKRTGEKVFLECVQDMDHENMFWYRQDPGLGLRLIYFSYDVKMKEKGDIPEGYSVSREKKERFSLILESASTNQTSMYLCASSLPRLAGGPGEQFFGPGTRLTVL.

V and J are TRBV7-8 and TRBJ2-7, with 7 positions matching TRBD1. CDR3 length equals 14 residues. V shed 1 base, J shed 6 bases, and the junction held 6 bases outside the gene matches. CDR1 is SGHVS, CDR2 FQNEAQ, per germline. The chain's CDR3 is CASSLGDSGVEQYF. As DNA, the CDR3 is TGTGCCAGCAGCTTAGGGGACAGTGGGGTCGAGCAGTACTTC.

This clone appeared once. One end of the junction fails to match germline, which may point to a read error. V is TRBV6-1 and J is TRBJ1-4; maybe TRBD1 (6 bases). CDR3 length equals 11 residues. Looked up from germline, CDR1 is MNHNS and CDR2 is SASEGT. The CDR3 DNA is TGTGCCAGCAGTGACTGGGGACATCGGATCTTT. Protein sequence: CASSDWGHRIF.

The chain uses TRBV27 and TRBJ1-5; 7 positions agree with TRBD1. CDR3 length: 16 amino acids. J was trimmed by 4 bases and V by 4 bases; bases with no gene match: 10. CDR1 MNHEY and CDR2 SMNVEV come from the germline V gene (reference sequence). As DNA, the CDR3 is TGTGCCAGCAGTTCCCAAACAGGGGAGGCAAATCAGCCCCAGCATTTT. This encodes CASSSQTGEANQPQHF.

The chain uses TRBV5-1 and TRBJ2-6; 14 bases are a match to TRBD2. The CDR3 spans 21 residues. Trimming at V came to 0 bases and at J to 1 base, leaving 9 bases not matched to a gene. Per germline, CDR1 SGHRS and CDR2 YFSETQ. CDR3 sequence reads: CASSLVGTSGSSRSGANVLTF. CDR3 in DNA: TGCGCCAGCAGCTTGGTCGGGACTAGCGGGAGTAGTCGGTCTGGGGCCAACGTCCTGACTTTC.

The chain couples TRBV5-4 to TRBJ2-7, with TRBD2 identical over 10 bases. The CDR3 spans 16 residues. CDR1 and CDR2 from the germline V gene are SGHNT and YYREEE (reference sequence). The V and J ends lost 4 bases and 0 bases, in that order; junction bases with no gene match: 7. The CDR3 region is CASSGAGLANSYEQYF. The CDR3 region has the DNA TGTGCCAGCAGCGGGGCGGGACTAGCGAACTCCTACGAGCAGTACTTC.

This clone is a singleton in its sample. The chain uses TRBV29-1 and TRBJ2-3; 8 nucleotides match TRBD2. Germline loops: CDR1 SQVTM, CDR2 ANQGSEA. Trimming removed 3 bases from V and 6 bases from J; junction bases left unmatched: 14. The CDR3 is made up of 16 amino acids. CDR3 in amino acids: CSVEGPAGDFIDTQYF. The CDR3 DNA follows: TGCAGCGTTGAGGGACCAGCGGGAGACTTTATTGATACGCAGTATTTT.